The rows below give T cell receptor beta chains drawn from one sample of a study of graft-versus-host responses after intestinal transplantation. The data were produced by immunoSEQ multiplex PCR, yet TCRdb's version contains in-frame clones alone and is incomplete. The sample contains 15,000 to 19,000 clones, 70% to 85% of which appear only once. The sequencing here drew on ileum tissue, taken 14 days after transplant. Receptors were obtained from a human patient who received an intestinal transplant, so some T cells may come from the graft donor. Both conserved end residues are part of each CDR3. D genes are given only for firm matches. Clone size is not always given. Where it is, it says once, few, many or a class for expanded clones.

v_call,d_call,clone_size,j_call,cdr3_aa,cdr3_nt
TRBV5-6,.,few,TRBJ1-5,CASSLGSFSNQPQHF,TGTGCCAGCAGCTTGGGGAGTTTTAGCAATCAGCCCCAGCATTTT
TRBV5-5,.,once,TRBJ2-2,CASSTSEGRATGELFF,TGTGCCAGCAGCACCTCGGAGGGGCGGGCCACCGGGGAGCTGTTTTTT
TRBV19,.,.,TRBJ1-1,CASSPGLGTEAFF,TGTGCCAGTAGTCCGGGCCTCGGGACTGAAGCTTTCTTT
TRBV6-5,TRBD1,.,TRBJ1-2,CASRQGHYGYTF,TGTGCCAGCAGACAGGGGCACTATGGCTACACCTTC
TRBV6-5,TRBD2,.,TRBJ2-7,CASSYGGGGYEQYF,TGTGCCAGCAGTTACGGCGGGGGGGGCTACGAGCAGTACTTC
TRBV10-3,.,.,TRBJ1-6,CAISETEGNNSPLHF,TGTGCCATCAGCGAGACTGAAGGGAATAATTCACCCCTCCACTTT
TRBV10-3,.,.,TRBJ1-2,CAISESGASDGYTF,TGTGCCATCAGTGAGTCGGGTGCGAGCGATGGCTACACCTTC
TRBV5-1,TRBD1,few,TRBJ2-7,CASSDGRRQGPYEQYF,TGCGCCAGCAGCGACGGTCGGCGACAGGGGCCCTACGAGCAGTACTTC
TRBV2,.,once,TRBJ1-2,CASSELTEEVSRGYTF,TGTGCCAGCAGTGAATTAACAGAAGAGGTGTCTAGGGGCTACACCTTC
TRBV7-9,.,.,TRBJ2-7,CASSLLGSGYSYEQYF,TGTGCCAGCAGCTTACTAGGAAGTGGCTACTCCTACGAGCAGTACTTC
TRBV4-1,TRBD1,.,TRBJ1-6,CASSQDQTGEGAPLHF,TGCGCCAGCAGCCAAGATCAGACAGGGGAGGGTGCACCCCTCCACTTT
TRBV11-2,.,.,TRBJ1-3,CASSFFGIQGGNTIYF,TGTGCCAGCAGCTTCTTCGGAATCCAGGGTGGAAACACCATATATTTT
TRBV19,.,.,TRBJ2-1,CASSIDTGLEQFF,TGTGCCAGTAGTATAGATACCGGACTTGAGCAGTTCTTC
TRBV4-1,.,.,TRBJ2-3,CASSQKGSPSTDTQYF,TGCGCCAGCAGCCAGAAGGGGTCTCCTAGCACAGATACGCAGTATTTT
TRBV29-1,TRBD1,.,TRBJ2-7,CSVVGQGETYEQYF,TGCAGCGTTGTCGGCCAGGGGGAAACCTACGAGCAGTACTTC
TRBV6-1,.,.,TRBJ1-2,CASSEMGGYTF,TGTGCCAGCAGTGAGATGGGTGGCTACACCTTC
TRBV4-1,.,.,TRBJ2-5,CASSQAYGGPRETQYF,TGCGCCAGCAGCCAAGCGTACGGGGGTCCCCGAGAGACCCAGTACTTC
TRBV21-1,.,few,TRBJ1-1,CASSKGGAFF,TGTGCCAGCAGCAAAGGAGGAGCTTTCTTT
TRBV19,.,.,TRBJ1-2,CASSISLSNYGYTF,TGTGCCAGTAGTATTTCTTTATCTAACTATGGCTACACCTTC
TRBV6-5,TRBD2,.,TRBJ2-7,CASSYGLSGRAYEQYF,TGTGCCAGCAGTTACGGTCTTAGCGGGAGGGCCTACGAGCAGTACTTC
TRBV5-6,.,.,TRBJ1-1,CASSLAGNTEAFF,TGTGCCAGCAGCTTGGCGGGGAACACTGAAGCTTTCTTT
TRBV5-5,.,.,TRBJ1-1,CASSTRTWGGTEAFF,TGTGCCAGCAGCACCCGGACATGGGGAGGAACTGAAGCTTTCTTT
TRBV7-2,.,.,TRBJ2-7,CASSLNWYGASSYEQYF,TGTGCCAGCAGCTTAAATTGGTACGGGGCCAGCTCCTACGAGCAGTACTTC
TRBV30,.,.,TRBJ2-2,CAWRAQGTGELFF,TGTGCCTGGAGAGCACAGGGCACCGGGGAGCTGTTTTTT
TRBV6-5,TRBD1,.,TRBJ2-1,CASSRQGYNEQFF,TGTGCCAGCTCTAGACAGGGTTACAATGAGCAGTTCTTC
TRBV9,.,.,TRBJ2-5,CASSVAAYPFGNQETQYF,TGTGCCAGCAGCGTAGCCGCTTACCCCTTCGGGAATCAAGAGACCCAGTACTTC